This TCR beta chain was profiled in a study of cytomegalovirus exposure and HLA in healthy donors. The study, taken as a whole, reports: The authors enumerated over 150 TCR beta chains as linked to cytomegalovirus.

Remarks on this clone: Its antigen is undetermined.

This PCR relied on a set of 60 Vbeta primers and 13 Jbeta primers. TCRdb's copy holds only in-frame clones and misses some; the assay was immunoSEQ multiplex PCR. The table has roughly 200,000 clones, about nine tenths seen once. The CDR3 has 14 residues. The germline V and J ends were trimmed by 9 bases and 1 base, with 16 bases remaining between them. Per germline, CDR1 LNHNV and CDR2 YYDKDF (reference sequence). The sample consisted of PBMCs. J is TRBJ2-7 and V is TRBV15; TRBD2 is a possible D gene (6 bases). The clonotype was recovered from a man under 40 in good health and CMV-seronegative. CDR3 amino acids: CATSEGLDSYEQYF. The CDR3 coding sequence is TGTGCCACTTCGGAGGGGCTGGATTCCTACGAGCAGTACTTC. Combining the CDR3 with reference TRBV15 and TRBJ2-7 gives the whole variable domain DAMVIQNPRYQVTQFGKPVTLSCSQTLNHNVMYWYQQKSSQAPKLLFHYYDKDFNNEADTPDNFQSRRPNTSFCFLDIRSPGLGDTAMYLCATSEGLDSYEQYFGPGTRLTVT.